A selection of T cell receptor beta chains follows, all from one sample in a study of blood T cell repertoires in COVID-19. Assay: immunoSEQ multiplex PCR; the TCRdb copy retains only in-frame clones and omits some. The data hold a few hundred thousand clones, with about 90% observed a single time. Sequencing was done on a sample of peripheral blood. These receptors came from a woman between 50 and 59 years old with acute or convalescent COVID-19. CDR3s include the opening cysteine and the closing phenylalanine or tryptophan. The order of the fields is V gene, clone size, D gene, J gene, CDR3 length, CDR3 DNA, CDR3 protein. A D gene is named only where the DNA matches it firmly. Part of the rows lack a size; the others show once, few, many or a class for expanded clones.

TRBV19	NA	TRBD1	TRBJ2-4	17	TGTGCCAGTAGTATAGTGGCGCAGGGGGTGGCCAAAAACATTCAGTACTTC	CASSIVAQGVAKNIQYF
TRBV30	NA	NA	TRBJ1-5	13	TGTGCCTGGAGCCTATATAGCAATCAGCCCCAGCATTTT	CAWSLYSNQPQHF
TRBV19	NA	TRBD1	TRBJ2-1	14	TGTGCCAGTACCCTCTATCCAGGGGGCAATGAGCAGTTCTTC	CASTLYPGGNEQFF
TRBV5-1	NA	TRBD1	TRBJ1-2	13	TGCGCCAGCAGCTCCCGGGACAGTTTTGGCTACACCTTC	CASSSRDSFGYTF
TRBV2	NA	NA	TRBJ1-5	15	TGTGCCAGCAGTGAAATGGCAGGGGACATACAGCCCCAGCATTTT	CASSEMAGDIQPQHF
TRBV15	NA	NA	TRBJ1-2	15	TGTGCCACCAGCAGAGATAAGCGGCAGGGAGGTGGCTACACCTTC	CATSRDKRQGGGYTF
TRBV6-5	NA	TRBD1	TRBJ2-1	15	TGTGCCAGCAGCCGACGGGACAGATTGAACAATGAGCAGTTCTTC	CASSRRDRLNNEQFF
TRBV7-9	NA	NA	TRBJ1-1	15	TGTGCCAGCAGCTTATTGGGGACATCTATGTCTGAAGCTTTCTTT	CASSLLGTSMSEAFF
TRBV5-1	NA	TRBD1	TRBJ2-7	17	TGCGCCAGCAGCCCAGACCCCGGGACAGCCGAGAGCTACGAGCAGTACTTC	CASSPDPGTAESYEQYF
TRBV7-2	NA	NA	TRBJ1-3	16	TGTGCCAGCAGCTTAGAGGCCAGGGGATCTGGAAACACCATATATTTT	CASSLEARGSGNTIYF
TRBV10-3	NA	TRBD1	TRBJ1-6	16	TGTGCCATCAGGGACTCTAACAGGGGGCAGAATTCACCCCTCCACTTT	CAIRDSNRGQNSPLHF
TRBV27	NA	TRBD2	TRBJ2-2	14	TGTGCCTGCCGGGGGGGAACTAACACCGGGGAGCTGTTTTTT	CACRGGTNTGELFF
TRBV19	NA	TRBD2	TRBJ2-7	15	TGTGCCAGTAGTGGGTCGGGAGGTAGGACCTACGAGCAGTACTTC	CASSGSGGRTYEQYF
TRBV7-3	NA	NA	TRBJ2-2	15	TGTGCCTCAAGACCCCAGGCAACCTACACCGGGGAGCTGTTTTTT	CASRPQATYTGELFF
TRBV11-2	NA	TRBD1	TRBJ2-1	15	TGTGCCAGCACAGGCAGGCGGGACAGGGACAATGAGCAGTTCTTC	CASTGRRDRDNEQFF
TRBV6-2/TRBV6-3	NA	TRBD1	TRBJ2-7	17	TGTGCCAGCAGTTACCCGTCGACAGGGAAATTCTCCTACGAGCAGTACTTC	CASSYPSTGKFSYEQYF
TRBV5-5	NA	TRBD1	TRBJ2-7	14	TGTGCCAGCAGCTTTTCAACAGGGGGCGGCGAGCAGTACTTC	CASSFSTGGGEQYF
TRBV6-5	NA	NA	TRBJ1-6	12	TGTGCCAGCAGTTACGGAGATTCACCCCTCCACTTT	CASSYGDSPLHF
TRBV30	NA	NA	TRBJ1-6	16	TGTGCCTGGAGTGGGGGGCGGAGGAGTAATAATTCACCCCTCCACTTT	CAWSGGRRSNNSPLHF
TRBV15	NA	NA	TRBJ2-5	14	TGTGCCACCAGCAGGGAGGAGGGCGCCAGGACCCAGTACTTC	CATSREEGARTQYF
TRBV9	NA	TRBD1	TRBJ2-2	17	TGTGCCAGCAGCGTAGGGACAGGGGCCTCGAACACCGGGGAGCTGTTTTTT	CASSVGTGASNTGELFF
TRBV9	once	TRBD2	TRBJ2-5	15	TGTGCCAGCAGCGCGCTAGCGGGATTGGGAGAGACCCAGTACTTC	CASSALAGLGETQYF
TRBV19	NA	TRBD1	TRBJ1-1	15	TGTGCCAGTAGTATAGATGGGACAGGGGGCGCGTTAGCTTTCTTT	CASSIDGTGGALAFF
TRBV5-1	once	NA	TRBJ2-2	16	TGCGCCAGCAACCCCTTGGGACAAACGAACACCGGGGAGCTGTTTTTT	CASNPLGQTNTGELFF
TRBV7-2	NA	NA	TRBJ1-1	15	TGTGCCAGCAGCTTAGCCCCCCAGGCTAACACTGAAGCTTTCTTT	CASSLAPQANTEAFF
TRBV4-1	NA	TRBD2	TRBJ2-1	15	TGCGCCAGCAGCCAAGGGCGGGAGTCCTACAATGAGCAGTTCTTC	CASSQGRESYNEQFF
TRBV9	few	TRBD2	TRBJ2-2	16	TGTGCCAGCAGCGTAGCAGGACTAGCCGAGCCCGGGGAGCTGTTTTTT	CASSVAGLAEPGELFF
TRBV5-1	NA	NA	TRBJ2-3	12	TGCGCCAGCAGCCTCCGCACAGATACGCAGTATTTT	CASSLRTDTQYF
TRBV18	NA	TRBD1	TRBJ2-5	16	TGTGCCAGCTCACCACTCGGGACAGGGGGTGAAGAGACCCAGTACTTC	CASSPLGTGGEETQYF
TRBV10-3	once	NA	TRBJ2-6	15	TGTGCCATCGGCGGGGTGGGGTCTGGGGCCAACGTCCTGACTTTC	CAIGGVGSGANVLTF
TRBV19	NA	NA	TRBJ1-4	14	TGTGCCAGTAGTATCAGTGGAGGGAATGAAAAACTGTTTTTT	CASSISGGNEKLFF
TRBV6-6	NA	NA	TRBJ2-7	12	TGTGCCAGCAGTTACTCGAGCTACGAGCAGTACTTC	CASSYSSYEQYF
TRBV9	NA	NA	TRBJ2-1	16	TGTGCCAGCAGCAAGAGCGTTGGCTATGTCTACAATGAGCAGTTCTTC	CASSKSVGYVYNEQFF
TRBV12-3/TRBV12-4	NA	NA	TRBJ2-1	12	TGTGCCAGCAGCTGGGCAATCCGCCAGCAGTTCTTC	CASSWAIRQQFF
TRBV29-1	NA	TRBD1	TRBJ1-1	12	TGCAGCGTCCGGACAGGGGAGATTGAGGCTTTCTTT	CSVRTGEIEAFF
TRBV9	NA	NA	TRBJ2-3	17	TGTGCCAGCAGCGAGGGGGGGTCCGGGCCTAGCACAGATACGCAGTATTTT	CASSEGGSGPSTDTQYF
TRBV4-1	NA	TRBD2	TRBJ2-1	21	TGCGCCAGCAGCCAGATGGAACGACCGGGACTAGCGGGAGGAGCAAACAATGAGCAGTTCTTC	CASSQMERPGLAGGANNEQFF
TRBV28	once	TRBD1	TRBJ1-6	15	TGTGCCAGCAGTCCCACAGGGGGCGCGGATTCACCCCTCCACTTT	CASSPTGGADSPLHF
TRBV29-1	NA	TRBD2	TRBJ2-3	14	TGCAGCGTCCCAAGCGGGAGGGCCCCAGATACGCAGTATTTT	CSVPSGRAPDTQYF
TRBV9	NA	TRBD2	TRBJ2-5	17	TGTGCCAGCAGCGTCTCGGGAGCGGGAGGGCCCTGGGAGACCCAGTACTTC	CASSVSGAGGPWETQYF
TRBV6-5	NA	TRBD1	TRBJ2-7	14	TGTGCCAGCAGTCTGACAGGGCTAGCTTACGAGCAGTACTTC	CASSLTGLAYEQYF
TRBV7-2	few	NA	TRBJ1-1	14	TGTGCCAGCAGCCCCAGACAAAGTTTCACTGAAGCTTTCTTT	CASSPRQSFTEAFF
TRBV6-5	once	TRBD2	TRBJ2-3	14	TGTGCCAGCAGTAGCGGGGACTTCACAGATACGCAGTATTTT	CASSSGDFTDTQYF
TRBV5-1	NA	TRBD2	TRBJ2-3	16	TGCGCCAGCAGCTTGGGCGCTAGCGGAAGCACAGATACGCAGTATTTT	CASSLGASGSTDTQYF
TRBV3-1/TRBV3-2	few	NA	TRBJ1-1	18	TGTGCCAGCAGCCAAGCGTTACCCGGGATCCGGGGGACTACTGAAGCTTTCTTT	CASSQALPGIRGTTEAFF
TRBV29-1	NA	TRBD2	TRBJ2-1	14	TGCAGCGTAACTATACCGGGACTAGTGGATGAGCAGTTCTTC	CSVTIPGLVDEQFF
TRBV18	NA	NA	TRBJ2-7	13	TGTGCCAGCTCCCCCATAAGTTCTACGAAACAGTACTTC	CASSPISSTKQYF
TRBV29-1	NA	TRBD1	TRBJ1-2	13	TGCAGCGTTGGGGACAGGGTTGACTATGGCTACACCTTC	CSVGDRVDYGYTF
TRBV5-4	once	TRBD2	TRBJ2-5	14	TGTGCCAGCAGCGCGGGGACTAGCAGTGAGACCCAGTACTTC	CASSAGTSSETQYF
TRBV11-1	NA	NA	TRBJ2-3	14	TGTGCCAGCAGCATTTCGACAGGCGGGGATACGCAGTATTTT	CASSISTGGDTQYF
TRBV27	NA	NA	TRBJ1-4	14	TGTGCCAGCCGGTGGGGGGGCTCTAATGAAAAACTGTTTTTT	CASRWGGSNEKLFF
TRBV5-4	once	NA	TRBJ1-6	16	TGTGCCAGCAGCTTGCACAATACAGGGCATAATTCACCCCTCCACTTT	CASSLHNTGHNSPLHF
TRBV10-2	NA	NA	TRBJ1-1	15	TGCGCCAGCAGTGATCAGCGGAGGGTGAACACTGAAGCTTTCTTT	CASSDQRRVNTEAFF
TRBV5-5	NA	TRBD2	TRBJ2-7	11	TGTGCCAGCAGAGGACTAGCCGAGCAGTACTTC	CASRGLAEQYF
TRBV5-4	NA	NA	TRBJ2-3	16	TGTGCCAGCAACAGAGATACCTTTTCTAGCACAGATACGCAGTATTTT	CASNRDTFSSTDTQYF
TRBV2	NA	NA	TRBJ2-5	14	TGTGCCAGCAGAGCCGGGACATCCCAAGAGACCCAGTACTTC	CASRAGTSQETQYF
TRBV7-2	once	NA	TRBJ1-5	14	TGTGCCAGCAGCTTACGTGGCGGGTATCAGCCCCAGCATTTT	CASSLRGGYQPQHF
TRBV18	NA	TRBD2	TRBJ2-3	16	TGTGCCAGCTCACCTACCCCGGGACTAGGTACAGATACGCAGTATTTT	CASSPTPGLGTDTQYF